These 8 T cell receptor beta chains were sequenced from one sample in a study of OX40 agonist ivuxolimab in advanced cancers. Repertoires were generated with immunoSEQ multiplex PCR, while TCRdb's copy carries only in-frame clones and drops some. The sample has about 26,000 clones, around 85% seen once. The sequenced sample was CD4+ or CD8+ T cells sorted from blood, obtained in a trial of the OX40 agonist ivuxolimab. The receptors shown here come from an adult with an advanced solid tumor such as melanoma, head and neck, liver or kidney cancer.

The chain has TRBV19 and TRBJ1-1; 8 bases are a match to TRBD1. The J segment lost 1 base and the V segment lost 2 bases, leaving 3 bases of the junction unmatched. Germline CDR1 LNHDA, CDR2 SQIVND (reference sequence). The CDR3 is made up of 15 amino acids. CDR3: CASSILGQGNTEAFF. The CDR3 DNA reads TGTGCCAGTAGTATACTTGGACAGGGGAACACTGAAGCTTTCTTT.

J is TRBJ1-1 and V is TRBV4-1; 7 bases match TRBD1. The CDR3 is 17 amino acids. Germline loops: CDR1 MGHRA, CDR2 YSYEKL. J was trimmed by 0 bases and V by 5 bases; bases with no gene match: 12. The CDR3 region has the DNA TGCGCCAGCAGCGAACCTAGCGACAGGGTCCTGAACACTGAAGCTTTCTTT. Its protein product is CASSEPSDRVLNTEAFF.

This chain connects TRBV6-5 to TRBJ1-5; D is uncertain. The CDR3 spans 14 residues. V lost 5 bases and J lost 4, with 12 bases in between. CDR1 is MNHEY, CDR2 SVGAGI, per germline. CDR3 loop: CASSPLWDNQPQHF. CDR3 nucleotides: TGTGCCAGCAGTCCCTTATGGGATAATCAGCCCCAGCATTTT.

The table lists this clone with a count of one. This chain connects TRBV7-2 to TRBJ1-2; D unclear. V dropped 1 base and J dropped 4 bases, with 13 bases sitting between them. Germline V gene data show CDR1 as SGHTA and CDR2 as FQGNSA. CDR3 length: 15 residues. The CDR3 DNA follows: TGTGCCAGCAGCTTAGTAGGCGGCCAAGTCTATGGCTACACCTTC. As protein: CASSLVGGQVYGYTF.

The gene calls are TRBV4-2 and TRBJ2-7; D is perhaps TRBD1 or TRBD2 (5 bases each). The germline CDR1 and CDR2 sequences are LGHNA and YNFKEQ. CDR3 length equals 14 residues. Deletions cut 1 base from V and 7 bases from J, with 14 bases between. CDR3 region: CASSQAQGPGEQYF. In nucleotides, the CDR3 is TGTGCCAGCAGCCAAGCCCAGGGACCCGGAGAGCAGTACTTC.

The sample holds a few counts of this clone. The J gene is TRBJ2-3, the V gene TRBV10-3; 13 bases are shared with TRBD2. J lost 4 bases, V lost 6 bases, and 7 bases had no gene match. CDR1 is ENHRY, CDR2 SYGVKD, per germline. The CDR3 loop spans 16 amino acids. This CDR3 is CAIRADTSGGADTQYF. CDR3 DNA: TGTGCCATCAGGGCGGATACTAGCGGGGGGGCAGATACGCAGTATTTT.

The chain has TRBV7-9 and TRBJ1-2, with D possibly TRBD1 on 5 matching bases. The germline CDR1 and CDR2 sequences are SEHNR and FQNEAQ (reference sequence). The CDR3 spans 15 residues. V lost 4 bases, J lost 1 base, and 13 bases lay in between. The CDR3: CASSSPDSLNYGYTF. CDR3 nucleotide sequence: TGTGCCAGCAGCTCCCCCGACAGCCTTAACTATGGCTACACCTTC.

This chain connects TRBV10-3 to TRBJ1-1; D not resolved. The V end was cut by 2 bases, the J end by 7 bases, with 5 bases between. Germline loops: CDR1 ENHRY, CDR2 SYGVKD. The CDR3 is 11 residues long. DNA of the CDR3: TGTGCCATCAGTGAGGGCAGTGAAGCTTTCTTT. As protein: CAISEGSEAFF.